This T cell receptor (beta chain) derives from a study of glioma-infiltrating T cells after dendritic cell vaccination. The CDR3 spans 14 residues. Germline values: CDR1 LNHDA, CDR2 SQIVND (reference sequence). V gave up 3 bases and J gave up 7 bases, with 10 bases separating them. This clone was detected a few times. What it binds is unknown. The primer mix had 60 V beta and 13 J beta primers. Assay used: immunoSEQ multiplex PCR; TCRdb lists only in-frame clones, some missing. This table holds fewer than 85,000 clones, around 81% found once. Points from the study as a whole: Survival was not directly related to TCR clonality in these patients. Patients with more pretreatment TILs had longer time to progression and survival.

This specimen was blood, taken before dendritic cell vaccination. The chain employs TRBV19 and TRBJ1-6; D gene unclear. The TCR was taken from a human donor with glioblastoma. The chain's CDR3 is CASSMDYVNSPLHF. The CDR3 region has the DNA TGTGCCAGTAGTATGGACTATGTAAATTCACCCCTCCACTTT.